This passage covers 25 T cell receptor beta chains from one sample sequenced in a study of molecular identifiers for immune sequencing clone quantification. TCRdb reanalysed the PCR reads using MiXCR and keeps one entry per CDR3 protein. This sample has a few hundred thousand distinct CDR3 sequences, with about a fifth found just once. Sequencing used naive CD8+ T cells from blood, with Jurkat cell RNA spiked in. Subset of the sample: FACS-sorted CD8+CD4-CCR7+CD45RA+ naive T cells. These receptors were collected from a human donor in good health. Some libraries in this study had Jurkat cell RNA spiked in.

This clonotype occurred many times. The genes are TRBV18 and TRBJ2-3, with D possibly TRBD1 on 6 matching bases. The ends were cut back, 1 base at V and 1 base at J, with 9 bases in the middle. Germline CDR1 reads KGHSH; CDR2 reads LQKENI. CDR3 length equals 15 residues. Here the CDR3 DNA reads TGTGCCAGCTCACCACGGGACACCCGCACAGATACGCAGTATTTT. Amino acid sequence: CASSPRDTRTDTQYF.

This clonotype has just a few counts. The chain is built from TRBV6-2 or TRBV6-3 and TRBJ2-2; 10 positions match TRBD2. J lost 1 base, V lost 4 bases, and 9 bases had no gene match. CDR1 and CDR2 from the germline V gene are MNHEY and SVGEGT. The CDR3 covers 18 residues. CDR3 residues: CASSFWSGRELNTGELFF. The CDR3 DNA follows: TGTGCCAGCAGTTTTTGGAGCGGGAGGGAACTGAACACCGGGGAGCTGTTTTTT.

Ten or more counts support this clonotype. The J gene is TRBJ1-1, the V gene TRBV7-6; D remains unclear. V gave up 1 base and J gave up 0 bases, with 15 bases separating them. Germline loops: CDR1 SGHVS, CDR2 FNYEAQ. The CDR3 has 17 amino acids. The CDR3 here is CASSLVPHSIMNTEAFF. The CDR3 DNA is TGTGCCAGCAGCTTAGTCCCTCACAGCATAATGAACACTGAAGCTTTCTTT.

This clonotype was detected a few times. V gene TRBV19 combines with J gene TRBJ2-1; 7 nucleotides match TRBD1. The length of the CDR3 is 14 residues. CDR1 is LNHDA and CDR2 is SQIVND in the germline V gene (reference sequence). The trim removed 5 bases at V and 8 bases at J, leaving 9 bases unmatched. CDR3 coding DNA: TGTGCCAGTAGTTCAAGGACAGGTTACTATGAGCAGTTCTTC. It codes for CASSSRTGYYEQFF.

This clonotype was detected ten times or more. The rearrangement joins TRBV3-1 to TRBJ2-7, with D hard to call. From germline, CDR1 is LGHDT and CDR2 YNNKEL (reference sequence). Between the trimmed V and J ends, which lost 4 bases and 5 bases, there was a span of 12 bases. The CDR3 is 13 residues long. The CDR3 region is CASSPPASDEQYF. As DNA, the CDR3 is TGTGCCAGCAGCCCCCCAGCGAGTGACGAGCAGTACTTC.

The chain uses TRBV15 and TRBJ1-5; tentative D call: TRBD1 (5 bases). Looked up from germline, CDR1 is LNHNV and CDR2 is YYDKDF (reference sequence). Trimming cost V 0 bases and J 6 bases, with 15 bases left between them. The CDR3 has 16 residues. CDR3 sequence: CATSRDLGTGRQPQHF. CDR3 DNA: TGTGCCACCAGCAGAGATCTGGGTACAGGACGTCAGCCCCAGCATTTT.

As concerns this clonotype: A clone one base away is much larger, so this may be a read error. This chain connects TRBV5-4 to TRBJ2-7; possible D gene TRBD1, 6 bases. CDR1 SGHNT and CDR2 YYREEE come from the germline V gene (reference sequence). The CDR3 runs to 13 residues. As DNA, the CDR3 is TGTGCCAGCAGCTTCGGACAGAACGGGGAGCGGTACTTC. Its translation is CASSFGQNGERYF.

In its sample, this clonotype was seen many times. The V gene is TRBV5-1, the J gene TRBJ2-5; D is ambiguous. V was shortened by 4 bases and J by 5 bases, with 12 bases between the two germline ends. In germline, CDR1 is SGHRS, CDR2 YFSETQ. CDR3 length: 13 amino acids. CDR3 DNA: TGCGCCAGCAGCCGGGTGGGCGAGGAGACCCAGTACTTC. Encoded protein: CASSRVGEETQYF.

The table lists this clonotype with many counts. The chain recombines TRBV20-1 with TRBJ2-7, with TRBD2 identical over 11 bases. CDR1 and CDR2 from the germline V gene are DFQATT and SNEGSKA (reference sequence). V dropped 0 bases and J dropped 4; count of bases not matched to a gene: 5. The CDR3 spans 15 residues. The CDR3 is CSARDPGTSGYEQYF. CDR3 nucleotides: TGCAGTGCTAGAGACCCCGGGACTAGCGGATACGAGCAGTACTTC.

There are many counts of this clonotype. The chain couples TRBV4-3 to TRBJ2-1; D may be TRBD1 (5 bases). Trimming removed 0 bases from V and 8 bases from J, with 11 bases in between. The CDR3 spans 14 residues. Germline-derived CDR1 and CDR2 are LGHNA and YSLEER. The CDR3 spells CASSQEARVHEQFF. DNA for the CDR3: TGCGCCAGCAGCCAAGAGGCCAGGGTACATGAGCAGTTCTTC.

This clonotype has ten or more counts. The chain joins TRBV13 to TRBJ1-2; D gene unclear. CDR1 and CDR2 (germline): PRHDT, FYEKMQ (reference sequence). With 5 bases removed from V and 3 bases from J, the gap between germline ends came to 16 bases. The CDR3 loop spans 15 amino acids. The DNA for the CDR3 is TGTGCCAGCAGCAACACGGAAAGGTCCTACTATGGCTACACCTTC. It translates to CASSNTERSYYGYTF.

This clonotype appeared a few times. The chain has TRBV10-3 and TRBJ1-5; D remains unclear. V was clipped by 6 bases and J by 3 bases, with 12 bases between them. Germline CDR1 ENHRY, CDR2 SYGVKD. The CDR3 totals 14 residues. CDR3 nucleotide sequence: TGTGCCATCAGAGAGGACGGAGCCAATCAGCCCCAGCATTTT. It codes for CAIREDGANQPQHF.

This clonotype was picked up many times. The V call is TRBV20-1, the J call TRBJ2-3; TRBD2 is a possible D gene (7 bases). Germline CDR1 DFQATT, CDR2 SNEGSKA (reference sequence). V gave up 1 base and J gave up 0 bases, with 14 bases separating them. This CDR3 contains 16 residues. Here the CDR3 DNA reads TGCAGTGCTAGAGCGGGGGGCGAAACTAGCACAGATACGCAGTATTTT. Protein product: CSARAGGETSTDTQYF.

Ten or more counts support this clonotype. The genes are TRBV20-1 and TRBJ1-1; D not certain. V lost 3 bases and J lost 4, with 6 bases in between. CDR3 length: 11 amino acids. The germline V gene has CDR1 DFQATT and CDR2 SNEGSKA (reference sequence). The CDR3 here is CSASWGTEAFF. The CDR3 DNA follows: TGCAGTGCTAGCTGGGGCACTGAAGCTTTCTTT.

A few counts support this clonotype. The rearrangement joins TRBV9 to TRBJ1-1, with D hard to call. The CDR3 has 18 amino acids. Per germline, CDR1 SGDLS and CDR2 YYNGEE. The germline V and J ends were trimmed by 0 bases and 1 base, with 19 bases remaining between them. CDR3 DNA sequence: TGTGCCAGCAGCGTAGCGGTAGAGGGTGGGAGGGAGAACACTGAAGCTTTCTTT. Translated: CASSVAVEGGRENTEAFF.

This clonotype was seen ten or more times. J is TRBJ2-2 and V is TRBV20-1, with TRBD2 matching over 8 bases. J was trimmed by 2 bases and V by 0 bases; bases with no gene match: 5. In germline, CDR1 is DFQATT, CDR2 SNEGSKA (reference sequence). The CDR3 sequence is 16 residues long. CDR3 amino acids: CSARDAAGVNTGELFF. The CDR3 DNA sequence: TGCAGTGCTAGAGATGCAGCGGGGGTTAACACCGGGGAGCTGTTTTTT.

The chain carries TRBV7-9 and TRBJ1-1; 7 positions match TRBD1. The germline CDR1 and CDR2 sequences are SEHNR and FQNEAQ (reference sequence). The CDR3 length is 15 residues. Trimming took 5 bases from V and 3 from J; bases not matched to a gene: 9. CDR3 DNA sequence: TGTGCCAGCAGCCCCCGACAGGGATTAGACACTGAAGCTTTCTTT. Protein: CASSPRQGLDTEAFF. Full variable domain (rest looked up from reference TRBV7-9 and TRBJ1-1): DTGVSQNPRHKITKRGQNVTFRCDPISEHNRLYWYRQTLGQGPEFLTYFQNEAQLEKSRLLSDRFSAERPKGSFSTLEIQRTEQGDSAMYLCASSPRQGLDTEAFFGQGTRLTVV.

In regard to this clonotype: A much larger clone lies one base from this, so it may be a read error. Here the CDR3 DNA reads TGCGCCAGCTCAGTTTGGGCGGGGGGAACTGAAGCTTTCTTT. Translated: CASSVWAGGTEAFF. The rearrangement joins TRBV5-1 to TRBJ1-1, with D possibly being TRBD1 (5 bases). With 7 bases removed from V and 5 bases from J, the gap between germline ends came to 18 bases. The CDR3 contains 14 residues. In germline, CDR1 is SGHRS, CDR2 YFSETQ.

This clonotype was detected many times. This chain connects TRBV7-6 to TRBJ1-1; TRBD1 is a possible D gene (6 bases). Germline CDR1 is SGHVS and CDR2 is FNYEAQ. The ends were cut back, 5 bases at V and 1 base at J, with 11 bases in the middle. CDR3 length: 14 amino acids. The CDR3: CASSLDRSNTEAFF. CDR3 DNA: TGTGCCAGCAGCCTAGACAGGTCGAACACTGAAGCTTTCTTT.

Points on this clonotype: This may be a read error: a much more frequent sequence differs by one nucleotide. J is TRBJ1-1 and V is TRBV28; D gene unclear. The V gene's germline CDR1 is MDHEN and CDR2 SYDVKM. The CDR3 has 13 residues. DNA for the CDR3: TGTGCCAGCAGTTTAGGCCGCGCCGCTGAAGCTTCCTTT. Its translation is CASSLGRAAEASF.

This clonotype was detected ten times or more. J is TRBJ2-3 and V is TRBV6-6; no firm D call. The V end lost 4 bases, the J end lost 1 base, and 15 bases lay between the germline ends. There are 16 residues in the CDR3. Germline values: CDR1 MNHNY, CDR2 SVGAGI (reference sequence). Here the CDR3 DNA reads TGTGCCAGCAGTTCCCCCACAGCCGCTGGCACAGATACGCAGTATTTT. Translated, it gives CASSSPTAAGTDTQYF.

This clonotype was detected only a few times. V and J are TRBV30 and TRBJ2-7; no definite D call. V lost 4 bases and J 0 bases, leaving 7 bases between the germline ends. CDR3 length equals 12 residues. Looked up from germline, CDR1 is GTSNPN and CDR2 is SVGIG (reference sequence). As DNA, the CDR3 is TGTGCCTGGATCTCGGACTCCTACGAGCAGTACTTC. It yields the protein CAWISDSYEQYF.

This clonotype was seen more than once but under ten times. This rearrangement joins TRBV28 to TRBJ1-6, with D hard to call. Germline lookup yields CDR1 MDHEN and CDR2 SYDVKM. The CDR3 contains 15 residues. V was cut by 3 bases and J by 0 bases, with 6 bases left in between. CDR3: CASSFYSSYNSPLHF. The CDR3 DNA reads as TGTGCCAGCAGTTTTTATAGCTCCTATAATTCACCCCTCCACTTT. The variable domain in full, completed from reference TRBV28 and TRBJ1-6, reads DVKVTQSSRYLVKRTGEKVFLECVQDMDHENMFWYRQDPGLGLRLIYFSYDVKMKEKGDIPEGYSVSREKKERFSLILESASTNQTSMYLCASSFYSSYNSPLHFGNGTRLTVT.

With respect to this clonotype: This could be a read error, since a much larger clone is one nucleotide away. V gene TRBV20-1 combines with J gene TRBJ2-3, with 9 bases aligning to TRBD2. Germline V gene sequence: CDR1 DFQATT, CDR2 SNEGSKA (reference sequence). J was trimmed by 4 bases and V by 5 bases; bases with no gene match: 10. This CDR3 contains 15 residues. CDR3 in DNA: TGCAGTGCTGCGGGACTAGCAGAAAGCGCAGATACGCAGTATTTT. Residues: CSAAGLAESADTQYF.

This clonotype was found a few times. V and J are TRBV14 and TRBJ1-1; TRBD1 aligns across 7 bases. Trimming removed 4 bases from V and 6 bases from J; junction bases left unmatched: 5. This CDR3 comprises 13 residues. CDR1 is SGHDN, CDR2 FVKESK, per germline. The CDR3 is CASSPGQFPEAFF. For the CDR3, the DNA is TGTGCCAGCAGCCCGGGACAGTTCCCTGAAGCTTTCTTT. Using reference TRBV14 and TRBJ1-1 for the parts outside the CDR3, the full variable domain is EAGVTQFPSHSVIEKGQTVTLRCDPISGHDNLYWYRRVMGKEIKFLLHFVKESKQDESGMPNNRFLAERTGGTYSTLKVQPAELEDSGVYFCASSPGQFPEAFFGQGTRLTVV.